Below are 26 T cell receptor beta chains sequenced from a single sample in a study of blood T cell repertoires in COVID-19. Sequencing used immunoSEQ multiplex PCR; TCRdb keeps in-frame clones, though not all of them. The table includes about 360,000 clones, more than 85% detected once. The material sequenced was peripheral blood. Every receptor here comes from a human donor in a cohort sampled during active COVID-19.

The CDR3 bases are TGTGCCAGCAGTTTATCGTGGACAGGGGAGTCCGAGCAGTACTTC. This sequence encodes CASSLSWTGESEQYF. The chain is built from TRBV27 and TRBJ2-7; TRBD1 agrees at 9 bases. With V trimmed by 0 bases and J by 6 bases, 6 bases remained unmatched. This CDR3 contains 15 residues. The germline gives CDR1 MNHEY, CDR2 SMNVEV (reference sequence).

The rearrangement joins TRBV3-1 (or the pseudogene TRBV3-2) to TRBJ1-5, with D unresolved. V was trimmed by 0 bases and J by 7 bases, leaving 10 bases between them. Per germline, CDR1 LGHDT and CDR2 YNNKEL (reference sequence). This CDR3 is built from 14 residues. The CDR3: CASSQDRVEQPQHF. Written as DNA, the CDR3 is TGTGCCAGCAGCCAAGATCGGGTAGAGCAGCCCCAGCATTTT.

The rearrangement uses TRBV20-1 and TRBJ2-1; 9 nucleotides align to TRBD2. This CDR3 has 14 amino acids. CDR1 is DFQATT and CDR2 is SNEGSKA in the germline V gene (reference sequence). The V segment lost 3 bases and the J segment 7 bases; nucleotides outside the gene matches: 7. This CDR3 reads CSASSTSGWNEQFF. The CDR3 DNA follows: TGCAGTGCTAGTTCTACTAGCGGGTGGAATGAGCAGTTCTTC.

The chain uses TRBV5-1 and TRBJ1-1; TRBD1 agrees at 7 bases. The CDR3 contains 15 residues. V was pared by 2 bases and J by 2 bases, with 6 bases of the junction left unmatched. Per germline, CDR1 SGHRS and CDR2 YFSETQ. CDR3: CASSFKQGGNTEAFF. CDR3 in DNA: TGCGCCAGCAGCTTCAAGCAGGGGGGTAACACTGAAGCTTTCTTT.

V usage is TRBV12-3 or TRBV12-4 and J usage is TRBJ2-7; D is unresolved. V dropped 2 bases and J dropped 2 bases, with 7 bases sitting between them. The CDR3 length is 13 residues. The CDR3 loop is CASSLSQTYEQYF. CDR3 nucleotide sequence: TGTGCCAGCAGTTTAAGCCAAACCTACGAGCAGTACTTC.

The V gene is TRBV5-5, the J gene TRBJ2-2, with 10 bases matching TRBD1. This CDR3 spans 17 amino acids. V shed 4 bases, J shed 3 bases, and the junction held 9 bases outside the gene matches. The germline CDR1 and CDR2 sequences are SGHKS and YYEKEE (reference sequence). Here the CDR3 DNA reads TGTGCCAGCAGCCCGACGGACAGGGGGGTCGACACCGGGGAGCTGTTTTTT. Protein product: CASSPTDRGVDTGELFF.

This clone was seen just once. The chain couples TRBV27 to TRBJ2-3, with no clear D. V shed 5 bases and J shed 4 bases, with 16 bases lying between them. This CDR3 region has 15 residues. Germline CDR1 is MNHEY and CDR2 is SMNVEV (reference sequence). The CDR3 loop reads CASSPPRVFADTQYF. The CDR3 nucleotides are TGTGCCAGCAGTCCCCCTCGGGTGTTCGCAGATACGCAGTATTTT.

The chain uses TRBV5-6 and TRBJ1-2, with unresolved D. V was clipped by 0 bases and J by 2 bases, with 8 bases between them. The CDR3 is 14 amino acids. The germline V gene encodes CDR1 SGHDT and CDR2 YYEEEE. CDR3 residues: CASSLDALNYGYTF. DNA for the CDR3: TGTGCCAGCAGCTTGGATGCGTTAAACTATGGCTACACCTTC.

The table lists this clone with a few counts. An end of the junction does not agree with germline; a read error may underlie this. The CDR3 coding sequence is TGTGCTAGCAGTTCCGGACTAGCGGGGGACCCAGATACGCAGTATTTT. Residues: CASSSGLAGDPDTQYF. The chain uses TRBV7-7 and TRBJ2-3; 13 positions agree with TRBD2. This CDR3 comprises 16 residues. CDR1 and CDR2 (germline): SSHAT, FNYEAQ (reference sequence).

The rearrangement uses TRBV29-1 and TRBJ2-7, with 9 bases lining up with TRBD2. This CDR3 spans 14 amino acids. Per the germline V gene, CDR1 is SQVTM and CDR2 is ANQGSEA. Trimming removed 6 bases from V and 5 bases from J; junction bases left unmatched: 11. CDR3 DNA sequence: TGCAGCGTCTGTTTTAGCGGGAGCCGGGACGAGCAGTACTTC. Translating gives CSVCFSGSRDEQYF.

The chain couples TRBV7-2 to TRBJ1-5; D may be TRBD1 (5 bases). The CDR3 is made up of 13 amino acids. V lost 5 bases, J lost 12 bases, and 17 bases lay in between. Germline V CDR1 and CDR2: SGHTA, FQGNSA. The CDR3, as DNA: TGTGCCAGCAGCCCCAGTGTAGGGGTCTACCAGCATTTT. Translated, it gives CASSPSVGVYQHF.

V is TRBV7-2 and J is TRBJ1-5; D not certain. V was pared by 0 bases and J by 6 bases, with 6 bases between. CDR1 SGHTA and CDR2 FQGNSA come from the germline V gene. CDR3 length: 13 residues. The chain's CDR3 is CASSLARSQPQHF. The CDR3, as DNA: TGTGCCAGCAGCTTAGCTAGGAGTCAGCCCCAGCATTTT.

The CDR3 spells CASSQGQGHSPLHF. DNA for the CDR3: TGTGCCAGCAGCCAAGGGCAGGGCCACTCACCCCTCCACTTT. J is TRBJ1-6 and V is TRBV3-1 (or the pseudogene TRBV3-2), with D possibly matching TRBD1 (5 bases). The germline gives CDR1 LGHDT, CDR2 YNNKEL (reference sequence). The V gene lost 1 base and the J gene lost 10 bases, with 11 bases spanning the gap. This CDR3 has 14 amino acids.

CDR3 nucleotide sequence: TGTGCCAGCAGCTTACAGGGCTCCTACAATGAGCAGTTCTTC. Residues: CASSLQGSYNEQFF. The chain combines TRBV7-6 with TRBJ2-1; D is possibly TRBD1 (5 bases). Germline CDR1 and CDR2: SGHVS and FNYEAQ. Trimming removed 2 bases at V and 0 bases at J, with 5 bases between. The CDR3 has 14 residues.

The CDR3 loop reads CASSSIRGQTGELFF. The CDR3 coding sequence is TGTGCCAGCAGCTCCATCCGGGGACAGACCGGGGAGCTGTTTTTT. The rearrangement uses TRBV11-2 and TRBJ2-2; 7 positions agree with TRBD1. V was clipped by 4 bases and J by 5 bases; unmatched bases: 7. Germline V lookup: CDR1 SGHAT, CDR2 FQNNGV. The CDR3 spans 15 residues.

V and J are TRBV5-6 and TRBJ2-1, with TRBD2 matching over 10 bases. The ends lost 2 bases at V and 6 bases at J; junction bases unmatched: 5. CDR1 and CDR2 from the germline V gene are SGHDT and YYEEEE. The CDR3 loop spans 15 amino acids. In DNA, the CDR3 is TGTGCCAGCAGCTTTAGCCTAGCGGGGGCCAATGAGCAGTTCTTC. Amino acid sequence: CASSFSLAGANEQFF.

The J gene is TRBJ2-7, the V gene TRBV20-1; D is uncertain. Germline CDR1 is DFQATT and CDR2 is SNEGSKA (reference sequence). The CDR3 sequence is 12 residues long. V lost 3 bases and J 3 bases, leaving 9 bases between the germline ends. The CDR3 is CSASPALYEQYF. CDR3 DNA sequence: TGCAGTGCTAGTCCAGCGCTCTACGAGCAGTACTTC.

The genes are TRBV4-2 and TRBJ2-7, with D perhaps matching TRBD1 (6 bases). Trimming stripped 3 bases from V and 0 bases from J, with 18 bases between. The V gene's germline CDR1 is LGHNA and CDR2 YNFKEQ. The CDR3 extends over 17 amino acids. The CDR3: CASSQRQEPLGSYEQYF. The CDR3 DNA sequence: TGTGCCAGCAGCCAGCGACAGGAACCCTTAGGCTCCTACGAGCAGTACTTC.

A few counts support this clone. The gene calls are TRBV10-3 and TRBJ1-2, with D possibly matching TRBD1 (5 bases). The CDR3 is made up of 14 amino acids. Germline lookup yields CDR1 ENHRY and CDR2 SYGVKD. V was shortened by 2 bases and J by 6 bases, with 13 bases between the two germline ends. Written as DNA, the CDR3 is TGTGCCATCAGTGAGGGACCCAGGGAAGATGGCTACACCTTC. Its translation is CAISEGPREDGYTF.

The chain has TRBV30 and TRBJ2-1, with TRBD2 matching 12 bases. Trimming cost V 5 bases and J 1 base; bases outside gene matches: 18. This CDR3 is 20 amino acids long. CDR1 is GTSNPN and CDR2 is SVGIG in the germline V gene (reference sequence). The CDR3 DNA is TGTGCCTGGGCAGGGGGGAAGACTAGCGGGAGTTTCGGATCCTACAATGAGCAGTTCTTC. Amino acids: CAWAGGKTSGSFGSYNEQFF.

The V and J genes are TRBV7-8 and TRBJ1-6; unclear D gene. The CDR3 is 14 residues long. Germline V gives CDR1 SGHVS, CDR2 FQNEAQ. Trimming shortened V by 1 base and J by 6 bases, and 7 bases separated the two germline ends. The CDR3 nucleotides are TGTGCCAGCAGCTTAGAGAGGGCTAATTCACCCCTCCACTTT. It codes for CASSLERANSPLHF.

The V gene is TRBV5-5, the J gene TRBJ1-4; D unclear. This CDR3 is built from 12 residues. Looked up from germline, CDR1 is SGHKS and CDR2 is YYEKEE (reference sequence). V dropped 4 bases and J dropped 7 bases, with 8 bases sitting between them. CDR3 loop: CASSRPGEKLFF. CDR3 in DNA: TGTGCCAGCAGCCGCCCCGGTGAAAAACTGTTTTTT. The whole variable domain, remainder taken from reference TRBV5-5 and TRBJ1-4, is DAGVTQSPTHLIKTRGQQVTLRCSPISGHKSVSWYQQVLGQGPQFIFQYYEKEERGRGNFPDRFSARQFPNYSSELNVNALLLGDSALYLCASSRPGEKLFFGSGTQLSVL.

This chain links TRBV7-9 with TRBJ1-2; 9 nucleotides align to TRBD1. This CDR3 is 15 amino acids long. V gave up 5 bases and J gave up 2 bases; unmatched junction bases: 6. Per germline, CDR1 SEHNR and CDR2 FQNEAQ (reference sequence). The CDR3 coding sequence is TGTGCCAGCAGCGATTACAGGGGGCGCAACTATGGCTACACCTTC. As protein: CASSDYRGRNYGYTF.

Notes on this clone: This CDR3 is also generated by other DNA sequences in the sample. The rearrangement links TRBV10-3 to TRBJ2-5, with a weak D call TRBD2 (6 bases). From germline, CDR1 is ENHRY and CDR2 SYGVKD. The CDR3 covers 11 residues. V was shortened by 6 bases and J by 4 bases, with 6 bases between the two germline ends. CDR3 in amino acids: CAISGGETQYF. In DNA, the CDR3 is TGTGCCATCAGCGGGGGAGAGACCCAGTACTTC.

The genes are TRBV21-1 and TRBJ2-7; the table gives TRBD2 as D, unverified against the DNA. TRBV21-1 is given as a pseudogene. There are 14 residues in the CDR3. This chain's CDR3 is CAITLASGIREQYF. The CDR3 DNA reads TGTGCCATCACCCTGGCTAGCGGGATCCGCGAGCAGTACTTC.

The chain employs TRBV7-9 and TRBJ1-6; weak D call: TRBD1 (5 bases). This CDR3 region has 17 residues. Trimming pared 7 bases from V and 0 bases from J, leaving 16 bases between. Germline CDR1 is SEHNR and CDR2 is FQNEAQ (reference sequence). CDR3 amino acids: CASTKLSGPSYNSPLHF. The DNA of the CDR3 is TGTGCCAGCACCAAATTGTCAGGGCCCTCCTATAATTCACCCCTCCACTTT.